Following are 14 T cell receptor beta chains from one sample sequenced in a study of blood T cell repertoires in COVID-19. Only in-frame clones appear in the TCRdb table, and some are missing; sequencing was by immunoSEQ multiplex PCR. The data contain more than 200,000 clones, 88% of them singletons. Sequenced input: peripheral blood. The source of these receptors is a human donor in a cohort sampled during active COVID-19.

This chain joins TRBV10-3 and TRBJ2-7, with 9 bases matching TRBD1. The CDR3 is made up of 13 amino acids. Losses at the gene ends were 10 bases for V and 3 bases for J; bases not matched to a gene: 7. Germline V gene lookup returns CDR1 ENHRY and CDR2 SYGVKD. The CDR3 protein is CASGTGLDYEQYF. The CDR3 bases are TGTGCCAGCGGGACAGGGTTGGACTACGAGCAGTACTTC.

The chain couples TRBV5-6 to TRBJ1-1, with D hard to call. V dropped 0 bases and J dropped 4 bases, with 7 bases sitting between them. CDR1 is SGHDT and CDR2 is YYEEEE in the germline V gene. The CDR3 has 13 residues. The CDR3 nucleotides read TGTGCCAGCAGCTTGGAGCGGAGCACTGAAGCTTTCTTT. Its translation: CASSLERSTEAFF.

The CDR3 loop reads CASSYRDRGKAEQFF. The CDR3 nucleotides are TGTGCCAGCTCATACCGGGACAGGGGGAAAGCTGAGCAGTTCTTC. The chain joins TRBV18 to TRBJ2-1; 11 bases map to TRBD1. The junction had 9 bases not matched to a gene; V was cut back by 5 bases and J by 9 bases. CDR1 is KGHSH, CDR2 LQKENI, per germline. CDR3 length equals 15 residues.

DNA for the CDR3: TGTGCCAGCAGTTCCAACAGGGGGCAGGGCTATGGCTACACCTTC. It encodes CASSSNRGQGYGYTF. The rearrangement uses TRBV6-5 and TRBJ1-2; 9 nucleotides agree with TRBD1. Germline V gene lookup returns CDR1 MNHEY and CDR2 SVGAGI. The J segment lost 4 bases and the V segment lost 4 bases, leaving 7 bases of the junction unmatched. The CDR3 has 15 residues.

This chain connects TRBV25-1 to TRBJ1-4, with TRBD1 as a possible D gene (5 bases). The V gene lost 0 bases and the J gene lost 8 bases, with 13 bases spanning the gap. The germline V gene encodes CDR1 MGHDK and CDR2 SYGVNS. The CDR3 covers 15 residues. In nucleotides, the CDR3 is TGTGCCAGCAGTGAATATGAGTCGGCAGGGGAAAAACTGTTTTTT. Its protein product is CASSEYESAGEKLFF. The full variable domain, rest sourced from reference TRBV25-1 and TRBJ1-4, is EADIYQTPRYLVIGTGKKITLECSQTMGHDKMYWYQQDPGMELHLIHYSYGVNSTEKGDLSSESTVSRIRTEHFPLTLESARPSHTSQYLCASSEYESAGEKLFFGSGTQLSVL.

This sequence joins TRBV4-1 and TRBJ2-7; 11 bases align to TRBD2. Germline V CDR1 and CDR2: MGHRA, YSYEKL. V lost 4 bases and J lost 5; bases outside the gene matches: 7. The length of the CDR3 is 15 residues. DNA for the CDR3: TGCGCCAGCAGCCGTCTAGCGGGAGGCCCCCACGAGCAGTACTTC. Translation gives CASSRLAGGPHEQYF.

The chain carries TRBV5-6 and TRBJ2-1; weak D call: TRBD1 (5 bases). V was cut by 4 bases and J by 3 bases, with 17 bases left in between. CDR1 SGHDT and CDR2 YYEEEE come from the germline V gene. The CDR3 extends over 16 amino acids. CDR3 bases: TGTGCCAGCAGCGGAGTGGGGCGCCATGACTACAATGAGCAGTTCTTC. Its protein product is CASSGVGRHDYNEQFF.

Only one count was recorded for this clone. The CDR3 DNA is TGTGCCAGCAGTTACTTCGGGGGCTATGGCTACACCTTC. Translation gives CASSYFGGYGYTF. The chain combines TRBV6-2 or TRBV6-3 with TRBJ1-2; D might be TRBD1 (5 bases). Germline-derived CDR1 and CDR2 are MNHEY and SVGEGT. Trimming took off 1 base at V and 4 bases at J, with 7 bases between the two ends. The CDR3 runs 13 residues.

The chain is built from TRBV12-3 or TRBV12-4 and TRBJ1-1, with D perhaps matching TRBD1 (5 bases). CDR3 size: 12 residues. The germline V and J ends were trimmed by 4 bases and 3 bases, with 6 bases remaining between them. DNA of the CDR3: TGTGCCAGCAGTTGGGGGGACACTGAAGCTTTCTTT. Residues: CASSWGDTEAFF.

This chain links TRBV19 with TRBJ1-4; TRBD1 agrees at 8 bases. Per germline, CDR1 LNHDA and CDR2 SQIVND (reference sequence). The CDR3 sequence is 15 residues long. J gave up 13 bases and V 6 bases, and 16 bases lay outside the gene matches. The CDR3 here is CASRGGQDNEKGLFF. CDR3 coding DNA: TGTGCCAGTAGGGGGGGACAGGACAATGAAAAGGGACTGTTTTTT.

The chain joins TRBV6-2 or TRBV6-3 to TRBJ2-7, with 9 positions matching TRBD1. The CDR3 is 15 amino acids. V lost 0 bases, J lost 5 bases, and 5 bases stayed unmatched. Germline V gene sequence: CDR1 MNHEY, CDR2 SVGEGT. The CDR3 bases are TGTGCCAGCAGTTACTCGACAGGGGGTGTGAACGAGCAGTACTTC. This sequence encodes CASSYSTGGVNEQYF.

CDR3 bases: TGTGCCAGCAGTTACTACTTCGGACAGGGAAACTACGAGCAGTACTTC. Protein sequence: CASSYYFGQGNYEQYF. The chain uses TRBV6-5 and TRBJ2-7; TRBD1 agrees at 8 bases. CDR3 length: 16 amino acids. With 1 base clipped from V and 3 bases from J, the junction kept 8 bases outside the gene matches. The germline V gene has CDR1 MNHEY and CDR2 SVGAGI.

This chain uses TRBV7-3 with TRBJ2-1; weak D call: TRBD1 (5 bases). CDR1 and CDR2 from the germline V gene are SGHTA and FQGTGA. V lost 2 bases and J 5 bases, leaving 10 bases between the germline ends. This CDR3 has 14 residues. This chain's CDR3 is CASSLDLGDNEQFF. DNA for the CDR3: TGTGCCAGCAGCTTAGATCTAGGGGACAATGAGCAGTTCTTC.

The V call is TRBV3-1 (or the pseudogene TRBV3-2), the J call TRBJ2-7; 9 positions agree with TRBD2. Germline trimming cut 8 bases from V and 3 bases from J; bases unmatched to any gene: 23. Germline V gene lookup returns CDR1 LGHDT and CDR2 YNNKEL (reference sequence). The length of the CDR3 is 19 residues. The CDR3 coding sequence is TGTGCCAGCGCACAAAGCGGGAGGATAGCCTATAGGTACAGCTACGAGCAGTACTTC. Translating it yields CASAQSGRIAYRYSYEQYF.